The rows below give T cell receptor beta chains drawn from one sample of a study of technical replicates of blood from a handful of donors. Profiled with immunoSEQ multiplex PCR; TCRdb holds only in-frame clones, not every one. The sample carries 75,000 to 90,000 clones, 85% to 95% recorded once. Source material: T cells isolated from PBMCs. Receptors originate from a human donor in good health. The CDR3 runs from the conserved cysteine through the conserved F or W. Fields, in order: D gene, J gene, clone size, V gene, CDR3 DNA, CDR3 protein. The D gene is left open where the match is weak. Clone size is stated in some rows and not others, as once, few, many or a class when expanded.

>TRBD2|TRBJ2-1|once|TRBV6-5
TGTGCCAGCAGTTACGGGGGGAGGGCCTACAATGAGCAGTTCTTC
CASSYGGRAYNEQFF
>TRBD2|TRBJ2-2|NA|TRBV15
TGTGCCACCAGCAGAGATCATCGCCCTAGCGGGGGGGAGGGGGAGCTGTTTTTT
CATSRDHRPSGGEGELFF
>TRBD1|TRBJ1-2|NA|TRBV28
TGTGCCAGCAGGTCACAGGGGGAATTTGGCTACACCTTC
CASRSQGEFGYTF
>TRBD1|TRBJ1-2|NA|TRBV6-6
TGTGCCAGCACTGGGACAGCCTATGGCTACACCTTC
CASTGTAYGYTF
>TRBD2|TRBJ2-1|NA|TRBV7-9
TGTGCCAGCAGCAGCGGGGTTGGTGAGCAGTTCTTC
CASSSGVGEQFF
>TRBD1|TRBJ2-7|NA|TRBV7-6
TGTGCCAGCAGCCGTGGGACAGGGGCCTACGAGCAGTACTTC
CASSRGTGAYEQYF
>TRBD2|TRBJ2-2|NA|TRBV4-2
TGTGCCAGCAGCCAGAGTAGCGGGAGAGGTATCGGGGAGCTGTTTTTT
CASSQSSGRGIGELFF
>TRBD2|TRBJ2-7|NA|TRBV5-1
TGCGCCAGCAGCTTGTCGCGGGAGGTACCCTACGAGCAGTACTTC
CASSLSREVPYEQYF
>NA|TRBJ2-4|NA|TRBV7-2
TGTGCCAGCAGCTCGTGGACAGCCCTAGCCAAAAACATTCAGTACTTC
CASSSWTALAKNIQYF
>TRBD2|TRBJ2-1|NA|TRBV11-2
TGTGCCAGCAGCTTAGGCGGGAGGGCCCGTGAGCAGTTCTTC
CASSLGGRAREQFF
>NA|TRBJ1-3|NA|TRBV7-3
TGTGCCAGCAGCTTGGACAGAGGAAACACCATATATTTT
CASSLDRGNTIYF
>NA|TRBJ2-7|NA|TRBV30
TGTGCCTGGAGTGTTAGAGAGGGACATCTCTACGAGCAGTACTTC
CAWSVREGHLYEQYF
>NA|TRBJ2-6|NA|TRBV5-8
TGTGCCACCAGCTACGGGTTCTCTGGGGCCAACGTCCTGACTTTC
CATSYGFSGANVLTF
>NA|TRBJ2-3|NA|TRBV10-1
TGCGCCAGCAGTGAGGTGGCAGGGCTAACAGATACGCAGTATTTT
CASSEVAGLTDTQYF
>NA|TRBJ1-1|NA|TRBV11-3
TGTGCCAGCAGCTTAGACGGGGGTGAAGCTTTCTTT
CASSLDGGEAFF
>TRBD2|TRBJ2-1|NA|TRBV29-1
TGCAGCGTTGGGCTAGCGGGAGTCTACAATGAGCAGTTCTTC
CSVGLAGVYNEQFF
>NA|TRBJ2-3|once|TRBV13
TGTGCCAGCAGCCCGGGGGTCTCCCTTAGCACAGATACGCAGTATTTT
CASSPGVSLSTDTQYF
>NA|TRBJ2-3|NA|TRBV9
TGTGCCAGCAGACCGGGATCAGCTGGTTCAGATACGCAGTATTTT
CASRPGSAGSDTQYF
>TRBD1|TRBJ2-5|NA|TRBV9
TGTGCCAGCAGCTCCGGACAGGCTCAAGAGACCCAGTACTTC
CASSSGQAQETQYF
>NA|TRBJ1-2|NA|TRBV13
TGTGCCAGCAGCTTAACAGGAGGCTACACCTTC
CASSLTGGYTF
>NA|TRBJ2-7|NA|TRBV7-9
TGTGCCAGCAGCTTGGGCTCTAACGGATACGAGCAGTACTTC
CASSLGSNGYEQYF
>NA|TRBJ2-2|NA|TRBV19
TGTGCCAGTAGTATTCCCCAAGGAGGGTTGCTCACCGGGGAGCTGTTTTTT
CASSIPQGGLLTGELFF
>NA|TRBJ2-2|NA|TRBV25-1
TGTGCCAGCCGGCCATCTGGGAGGACCGGGGAGCTGTTTTTT
CASRPSGRTGELFF
>TRBD2|TRBJ2-1|NA|TRBV7-2
TGTGCCAGCAGATCCCAGCTAGCGGGAGGGCTTAATGAGCAGTTCTTC
CASRSQLAGGLNEQFF
>TRBD2|TRBJ2-1|NA|TRBV6-1
TGTGCCAGCAGCTCCCCGGGGGGCTACAATGAGCAGTTCTTC
CASSSPGGYNEQFF
>TRBD1|TRBJ1-2|NA|TRBV28
TGTGCCAGCAGTCAACAGGGGACCGACTATGGCTACACCTTC
CASSQQGTDYGYTF
>NA|TRBJ1-1|few|TRBV7-2
TGTGCCAGCAGCTTAATGGCGAACACTGAAGCTTTCTTT
CASSLMANTEAFF
>NA|TRBJ1-1|few|TRBV19
TGTGCCAGTAGTATCGACACTGAAGCTTTCTTT
CASSIDTEAFF
>TRBD2|TRBJ2-1|NA|TRBV7-9
TGTGCCAGCAGCTTAGCGGCCTGGACTAGCGGGAGGGCCCATGAGCAGTTCTTC
CASSLAAWTSGRAHEQFF
>TRBD1|TRBJ1-1|NA|TRBV10-3
TGTGCCATTTCATCCGGGACAGGGGACACTGAAGCTTTCTTT
CAISSGTGDTEAFF
>TRBD1|TRBJ1-2|NA|TRBV27
TGTGCCAGCAGGGACGGGACAGGGGATGGCTACACCTTC
CASRDGTGDGYTF
>NA|TRBJ2-1|NA|TRBV9
TGTGCCAGCAGCGCACCGGGACATCCCTACAATGAGCAGTTCTTC
CASSAPGHPYNEQFF
>TRBD2|TRBJ2-1|NA|TRBV4-1
TGCGCCAGCAGCCCCGGGACTAGCGGAATAGACAATGAGCAGTTCTTC
CASSPGTSGIDNEQFF
>NA|TRBJ2-7|NA|TRBV4-2
TGTGCCAGCAGCCAAGATCTTAGTTGGGGAACCCAGGGCTACGAGCAGTACTTC
CASSQDLSWGTQGYEQYF
>TRBD2|TRBJ2-1|NA|TRBV9
TGTGCCAGCAGCGATAACCCGGGACTAGCTAACAATGAGCAGTTCTTC
CASSDNPGLANNEQFF